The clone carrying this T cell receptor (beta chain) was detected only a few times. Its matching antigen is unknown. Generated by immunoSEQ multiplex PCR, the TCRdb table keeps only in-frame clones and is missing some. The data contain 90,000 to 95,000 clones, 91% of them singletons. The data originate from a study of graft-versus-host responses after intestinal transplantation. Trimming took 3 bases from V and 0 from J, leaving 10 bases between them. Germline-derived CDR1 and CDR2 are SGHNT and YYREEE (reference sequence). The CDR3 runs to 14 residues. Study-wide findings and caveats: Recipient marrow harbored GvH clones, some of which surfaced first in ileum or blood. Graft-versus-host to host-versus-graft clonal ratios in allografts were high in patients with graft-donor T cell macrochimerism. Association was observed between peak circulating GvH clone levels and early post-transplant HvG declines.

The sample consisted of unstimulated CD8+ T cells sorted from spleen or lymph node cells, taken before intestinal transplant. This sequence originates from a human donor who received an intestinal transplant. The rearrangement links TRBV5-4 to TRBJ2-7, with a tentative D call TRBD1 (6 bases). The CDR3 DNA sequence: TGTGCCAGCAGCTATGGACAGAGCTCCTACGAGCAGTACTTC. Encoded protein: CASSYGQSSYEQYF. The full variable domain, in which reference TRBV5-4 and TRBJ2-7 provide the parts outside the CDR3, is ETGVTQSPTHLIKTRGQQVTLRCSSQSGHNTVSWYQQALGQGPQFIFQYYREEENGRGNFPPRFSGLQFPNYSSELNVNALELDDSALYLCASSYGQSSYEQYFGPGTRLTVT.